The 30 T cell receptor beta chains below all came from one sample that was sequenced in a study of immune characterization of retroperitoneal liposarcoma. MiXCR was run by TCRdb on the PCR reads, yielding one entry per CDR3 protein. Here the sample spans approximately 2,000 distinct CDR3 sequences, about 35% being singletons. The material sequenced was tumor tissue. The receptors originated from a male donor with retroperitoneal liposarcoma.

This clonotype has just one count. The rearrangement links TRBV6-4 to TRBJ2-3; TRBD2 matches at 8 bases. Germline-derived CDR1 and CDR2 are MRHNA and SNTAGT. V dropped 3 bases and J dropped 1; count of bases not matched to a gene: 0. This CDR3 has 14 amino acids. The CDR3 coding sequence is TGTGCCAGCAGTGAGCGGGGGGGCACAGATACGCAGTATTTT. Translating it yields CASSERGGTDTQYF.

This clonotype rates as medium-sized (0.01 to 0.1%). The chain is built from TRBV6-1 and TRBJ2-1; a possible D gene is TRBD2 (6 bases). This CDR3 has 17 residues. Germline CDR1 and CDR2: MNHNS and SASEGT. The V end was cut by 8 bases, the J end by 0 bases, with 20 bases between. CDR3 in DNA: TGTGCCAGCTACGAGCTAGCGCGGAGGAGCTCCTACAATGAGCAGTTCTTC. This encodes CASYELARRSSYNEQFF.

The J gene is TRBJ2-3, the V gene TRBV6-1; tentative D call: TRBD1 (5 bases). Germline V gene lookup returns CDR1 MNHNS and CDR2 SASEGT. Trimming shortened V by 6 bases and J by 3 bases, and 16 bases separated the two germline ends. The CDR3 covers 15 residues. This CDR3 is CASSLQGAETDTQYF. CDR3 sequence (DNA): TGTGCCAGCAGCCTCCAAGGGGCGGAAACAGATACGCAGTATTTT.

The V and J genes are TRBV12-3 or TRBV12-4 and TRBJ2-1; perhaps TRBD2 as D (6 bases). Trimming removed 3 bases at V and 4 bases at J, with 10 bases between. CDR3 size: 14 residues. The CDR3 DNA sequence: TGTGCCAGCAGTTTTTTAGCGGAGTACAATGAGCAGTTCTTC. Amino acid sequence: CASSFLAEYNEQFF.

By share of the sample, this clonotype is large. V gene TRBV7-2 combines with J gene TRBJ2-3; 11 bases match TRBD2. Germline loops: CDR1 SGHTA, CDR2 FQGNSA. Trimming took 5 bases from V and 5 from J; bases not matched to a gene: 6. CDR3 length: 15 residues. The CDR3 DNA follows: TGTGCCAGCAGCCAACTAGCGGGAGTTTTAGATACGCAGTATTTT. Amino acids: CASSQLAGVLDTQYF. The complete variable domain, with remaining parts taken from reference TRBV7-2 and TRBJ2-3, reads GAGVSQSPSNKVTEKGKDVELRCDPISGHTALYWYRQSLGQGLEFLIYFQGNSAPDKSGLPSDRFSAERTGGSVSTLTIQRTQQEDSAVYLCASSQLAGVLDTQYFGPGTRLTVL.

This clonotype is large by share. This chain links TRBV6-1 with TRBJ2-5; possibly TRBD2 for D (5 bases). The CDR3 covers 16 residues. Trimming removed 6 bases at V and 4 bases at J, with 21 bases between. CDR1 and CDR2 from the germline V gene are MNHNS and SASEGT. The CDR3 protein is CASSQLLGPQRETQYF. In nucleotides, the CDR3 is TGTGCCAGCAGCCAACTACTAGGCCCCCAAAGAGAGACCCAGTACTTC.

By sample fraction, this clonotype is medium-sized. CDR3 region: CASSEYSISYEQYF. The CDR3 coding sequence is TGTGCCAGCAGTGAGTACTCGATCTCCTACGAGCAGTACTTC. J is TRBJ2-1 and V is TRBV6-1; D is unresolved. The J call may be wrong; the DNA end is better matched by TRBJ2-7. The CDR3 spans 14 residues. Germline lookup yields CDR1 MNHNS and CDR2 SASEGT.

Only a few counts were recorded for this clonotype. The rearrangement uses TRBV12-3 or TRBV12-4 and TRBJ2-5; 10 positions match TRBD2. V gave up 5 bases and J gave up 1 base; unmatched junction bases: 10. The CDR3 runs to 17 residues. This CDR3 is CASSQTLLAGVQETQYF. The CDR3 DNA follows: TGTGCCAGCAGTCAAACCCTGCTAGCGGGAGTCCAAGAGACCCAGTACTTC.

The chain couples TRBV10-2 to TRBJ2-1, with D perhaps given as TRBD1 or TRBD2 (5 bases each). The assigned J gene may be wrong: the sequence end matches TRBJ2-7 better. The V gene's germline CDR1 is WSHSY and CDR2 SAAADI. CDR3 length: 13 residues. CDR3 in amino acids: CASSGTASYEQYF. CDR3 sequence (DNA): TGCGCCAGTTCCGGGACCGCATCCTACGAGCAGTACTTC.

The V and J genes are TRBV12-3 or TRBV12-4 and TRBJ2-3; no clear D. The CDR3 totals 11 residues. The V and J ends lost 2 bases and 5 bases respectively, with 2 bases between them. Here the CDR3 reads CASSLRDTQYF. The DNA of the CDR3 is TGTGCCAGCAGTTTAAGAGATACGCAGTATTTT.

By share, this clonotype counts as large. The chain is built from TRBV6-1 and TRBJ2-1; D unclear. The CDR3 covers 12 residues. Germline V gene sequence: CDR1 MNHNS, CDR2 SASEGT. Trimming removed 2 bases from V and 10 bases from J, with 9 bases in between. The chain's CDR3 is CASSELVSEQFF. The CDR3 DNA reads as TGTGCCAGCAGTGAATTGGTGAGCGAGCAGTTCTTC.

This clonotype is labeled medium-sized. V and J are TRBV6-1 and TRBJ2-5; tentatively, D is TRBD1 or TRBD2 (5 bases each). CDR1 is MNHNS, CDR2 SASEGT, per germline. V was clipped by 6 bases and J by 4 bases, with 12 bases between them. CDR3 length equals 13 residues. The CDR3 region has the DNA TGTGCCAGCAGGGGACCCCAGCCAGAGACCCAGTACTTC. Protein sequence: CASRGPQPETQYF.

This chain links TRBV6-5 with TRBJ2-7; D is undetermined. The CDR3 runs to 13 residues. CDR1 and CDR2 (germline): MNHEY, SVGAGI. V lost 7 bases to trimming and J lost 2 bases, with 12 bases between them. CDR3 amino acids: CASTSGETYEQYF. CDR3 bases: TGTGCCAGCACCTCCGGCGAGACCTACGAGCAGTACTTC.

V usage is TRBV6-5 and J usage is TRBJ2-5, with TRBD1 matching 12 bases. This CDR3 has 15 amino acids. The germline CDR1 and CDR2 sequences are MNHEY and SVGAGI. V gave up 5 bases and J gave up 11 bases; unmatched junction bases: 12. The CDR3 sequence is CASSAPGQGAREQYF. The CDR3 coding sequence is TGTGCCAGCAGTGCCCCGGGACAGGGGGCGCGGGAGCAGTACTTC.

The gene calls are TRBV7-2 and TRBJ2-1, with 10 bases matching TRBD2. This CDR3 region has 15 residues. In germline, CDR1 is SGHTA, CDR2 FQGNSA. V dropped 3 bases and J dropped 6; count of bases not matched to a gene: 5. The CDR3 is CASSFPAGGPNEQFF. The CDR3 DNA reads TGTGCCAGCAGCTTCCCAGCGGGGGGGCCCAATGAGCAGTTCTTC.

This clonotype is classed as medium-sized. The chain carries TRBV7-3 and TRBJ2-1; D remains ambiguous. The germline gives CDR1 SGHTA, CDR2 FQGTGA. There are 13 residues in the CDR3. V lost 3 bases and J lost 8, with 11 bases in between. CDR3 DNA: TGTGCCAGCAGCTTTGGGCTTTCCGATGAGCAGTTCTTC. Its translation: CASSFGLSDEQFF.

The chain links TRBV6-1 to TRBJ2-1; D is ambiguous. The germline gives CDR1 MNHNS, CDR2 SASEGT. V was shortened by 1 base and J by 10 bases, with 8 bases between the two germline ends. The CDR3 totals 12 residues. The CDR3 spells CASSEVSYEQFF. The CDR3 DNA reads TGTGCCAGCAGTGAAGTGTCCTACGAGCAGTTCTTC.

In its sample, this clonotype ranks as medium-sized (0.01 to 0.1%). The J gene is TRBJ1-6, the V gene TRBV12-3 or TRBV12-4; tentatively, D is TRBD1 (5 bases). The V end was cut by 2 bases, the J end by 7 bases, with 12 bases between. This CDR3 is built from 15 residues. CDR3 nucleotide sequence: TGTGCCAGCAGTTTATTCGGAAGGACAAATTCACCCCTCCACTTT. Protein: CASSLFGRTNSPLHF.

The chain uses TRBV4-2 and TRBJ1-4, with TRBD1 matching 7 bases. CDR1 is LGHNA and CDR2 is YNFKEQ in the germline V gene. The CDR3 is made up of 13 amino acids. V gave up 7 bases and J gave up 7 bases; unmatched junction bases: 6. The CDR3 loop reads CASTQGGGEKLFF. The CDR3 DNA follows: TGTGCCAGCACTCAGGGGGGAGGTGAAAAACTGTTTTTT.

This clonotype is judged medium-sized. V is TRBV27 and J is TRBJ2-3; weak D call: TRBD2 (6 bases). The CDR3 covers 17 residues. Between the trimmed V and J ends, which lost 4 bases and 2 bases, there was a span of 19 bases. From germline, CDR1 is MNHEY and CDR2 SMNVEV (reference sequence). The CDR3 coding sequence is TGTGCCAGCAGTTCAGGCGGGGCTCAGGGTTACACAGATACGCAGTATTTT. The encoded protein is CASSSGGAQGYTDTQYF.

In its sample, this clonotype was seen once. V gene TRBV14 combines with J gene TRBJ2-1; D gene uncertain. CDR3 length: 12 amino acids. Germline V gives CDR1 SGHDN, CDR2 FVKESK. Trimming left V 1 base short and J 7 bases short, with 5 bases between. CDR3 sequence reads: CASSQVNNEQFF. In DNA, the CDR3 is TGTGCCAGCAGCCAAGTAAATAATGAGCAGTTCTTC.

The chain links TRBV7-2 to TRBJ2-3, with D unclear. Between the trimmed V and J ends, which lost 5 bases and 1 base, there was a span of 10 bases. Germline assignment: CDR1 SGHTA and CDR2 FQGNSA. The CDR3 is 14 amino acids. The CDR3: CASSLGIGTDTQYF. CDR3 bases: TGTGCCAGCAGCCTTGGGATTGGCACAGATACGCAGTATTTT.

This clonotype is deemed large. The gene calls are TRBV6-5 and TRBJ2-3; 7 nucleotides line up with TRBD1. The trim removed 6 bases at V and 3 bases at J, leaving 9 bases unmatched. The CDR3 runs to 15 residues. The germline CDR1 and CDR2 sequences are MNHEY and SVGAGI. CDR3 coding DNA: TGTGCCAGCAGCAGTGGGGACAGCCCAACAGATACGCAGTATTTT. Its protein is CASSSGDSPTDTQYF.

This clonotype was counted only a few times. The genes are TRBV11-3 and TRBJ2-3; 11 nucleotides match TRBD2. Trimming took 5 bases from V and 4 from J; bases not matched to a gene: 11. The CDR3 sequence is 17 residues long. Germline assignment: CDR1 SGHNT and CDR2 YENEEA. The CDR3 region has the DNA TGTGCCAGCAGCACCAGCCGCCTAGCGGGAGGTGCAGATACGCAGTATTTT. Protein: CASSTSRLAGGADTQYF.

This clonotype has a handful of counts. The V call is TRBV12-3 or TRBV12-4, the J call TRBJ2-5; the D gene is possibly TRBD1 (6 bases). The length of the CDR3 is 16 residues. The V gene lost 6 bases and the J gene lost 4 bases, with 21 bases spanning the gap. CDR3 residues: CASRHGMGAEGETQYF. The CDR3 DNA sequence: TGTGCCAGCAGACACGGTATGGGGGCTGAAGGAGAGACCCAGTACTTC.

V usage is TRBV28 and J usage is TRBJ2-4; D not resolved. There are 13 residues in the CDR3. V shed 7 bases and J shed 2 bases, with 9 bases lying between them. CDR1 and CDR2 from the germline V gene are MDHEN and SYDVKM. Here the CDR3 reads CASKARSKNIQYF. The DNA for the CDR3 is TGTGCCAGCAAAGCGCGGTCCAAAAACATTCAGTACTTC.

This CDR3 reads CASSAGWGLQETQFF. The CDR3 DNA reads TGTGCCAGCAGCGCGGGGTGGGGACTACAAGAGACCCAGTTCTTC. This chain uses TRBV9 with TRBJ2-1, with 7 nucleotides matching TRBD2. The trim removed 3 bases at V and 13 bases at J, leaving 16 bases unmatched. CDR1 is SGDLS, CDR2 YYNGEE, per germline. There are 15 residues in the CDR3.

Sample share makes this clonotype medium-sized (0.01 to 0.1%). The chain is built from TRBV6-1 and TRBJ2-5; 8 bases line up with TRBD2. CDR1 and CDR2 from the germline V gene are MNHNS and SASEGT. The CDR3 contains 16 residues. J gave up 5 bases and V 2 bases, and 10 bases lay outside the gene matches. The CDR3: CASSELLTSVGETQYF. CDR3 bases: TGTGCCAGCAGTGAACTCTTGACTAGCGTCGGTGAGACCCAGTACTTC.

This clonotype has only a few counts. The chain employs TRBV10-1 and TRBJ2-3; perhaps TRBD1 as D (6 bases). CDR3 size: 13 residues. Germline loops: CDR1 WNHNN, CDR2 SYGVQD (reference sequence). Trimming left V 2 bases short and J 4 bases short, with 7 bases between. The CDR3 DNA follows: TGCGCCAGCAGTGAGACAGGGCCAGATACGCAGTATTTT. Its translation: CASSETGPDTQYF.

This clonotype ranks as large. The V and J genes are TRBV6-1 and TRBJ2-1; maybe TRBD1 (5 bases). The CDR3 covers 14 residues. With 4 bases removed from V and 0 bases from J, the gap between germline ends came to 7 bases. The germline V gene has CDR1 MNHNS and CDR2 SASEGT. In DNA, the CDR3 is TGTGCCAGCAGTGCTGACAGCTCCTACAATGAGCAGTTCTTC. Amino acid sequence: CASSADSSYNEQFF.